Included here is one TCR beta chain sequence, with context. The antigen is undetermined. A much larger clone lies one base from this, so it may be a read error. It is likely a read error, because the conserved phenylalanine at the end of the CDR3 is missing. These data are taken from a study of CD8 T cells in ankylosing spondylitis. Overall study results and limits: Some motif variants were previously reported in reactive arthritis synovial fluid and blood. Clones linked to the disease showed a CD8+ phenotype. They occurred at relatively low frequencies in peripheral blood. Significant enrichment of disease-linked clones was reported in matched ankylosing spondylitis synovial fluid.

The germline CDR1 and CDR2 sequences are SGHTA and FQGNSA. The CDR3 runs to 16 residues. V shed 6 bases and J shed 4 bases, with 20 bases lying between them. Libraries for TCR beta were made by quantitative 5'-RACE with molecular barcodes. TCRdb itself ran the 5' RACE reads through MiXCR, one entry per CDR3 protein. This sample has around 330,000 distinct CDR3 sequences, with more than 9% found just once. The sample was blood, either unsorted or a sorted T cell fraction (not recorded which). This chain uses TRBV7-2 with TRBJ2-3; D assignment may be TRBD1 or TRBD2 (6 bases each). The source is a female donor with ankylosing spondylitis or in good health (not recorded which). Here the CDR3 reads CASRGGRGRGADTQYY. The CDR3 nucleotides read TGTGCCAGCAGAGGGGGGAGAGGTCGTGGCGCAGATACGCAGTATTAT.